This TCR beta chain was obtained from a study of cytomegalovirus exposure and HLA in healthy donors. Here immunoSEQ multiplex PCR was the method, and the copy in TCRdb shows in-frame clones only, minus some. The table includes 100,000 to 150,000 clones, 80% to 90% detected once. From germline, CDR1 is MDHEN and CDR2 SYDVKM. V was clipped by 2 bases and J by 8 bases, with 15 bases between them. This CDR3 has 14 amino acids. Material: PBMCs. The TCR originated in a woman aged 18-29 years in good health and CMV-seronegative. The V call is TRBV28, the J call TRBJ1-2; D is undetermined. The CDR3 spells CASSLSRGSRGYTF. The CDR3 DNA is TGTGCCAGCAGTTTAAGTCGCGGGTCGCGGGGCTACACCTTC.